The 2 T cell receptor beta chains presented below share a single source sample, sequenced in a study of T cell repertoires in cytomegalovirus infection. These receptors are not linked to any known antigen. MiXCR, applied by TCRdb to the reads, yields one record per CDR3 protein. The sample contains 100,000 to 150,000 distinct CDR3 sequences, 20% to 30% of which appear only once. Sequencing input: PBMCs, sequenced either directly or after in vitro stimulation (not recorded which). Source of these receptors: a human donor in good health (CMV status not recorded). Some clones in this sample may be carry-over from other donors' samples.

The rearrangement links TRBV13 to TRBJ1-2; D not certain. Per germline, CDR1 PRHDT and CDR2 FYEKMQ (reference sequence). This CDR3 is built from 11 residues. V gave up 5 bases and J gave up 5 bases, with 6 bases separating them. The CDR3 loop reads CASSRRYGYTF. CDR3 nucleotides: TGTGCCAGCAGCCGGAGGTATGGCTACACCTTC.

This chain's CDR3 is CAWSRQGNSPLHF. Written as DNA, the CDR3 is TGTGCCTGGAGCCGGCAGGGGAATTCACCCCTCCACTTT. The V call is TRBV30, the J call TRBJ1-6; D perhaps matches TRBD1 (6 bases). Germline CDR1 and CDR2: GTSNPN and SVGIG (reference sequence). CDR3 length: 13 residues. V shed 3 bases and J shed 7 bases, with 10 bases lying between them. Supplemented by reference TRBV30 and TRBJ1-6, the full variable domain reads SQTIHQWPATLVQPVGSPLSLECTVEGTSNPNLYWYRQAAGRGLQLLFYSVGIGQISSEVPQNLSASRPQDRQFILSSKKLLLSDSGFYLCAWSRQGNSPLHFGNGTRLTVT.